The clone carrying this T cell receptor beta chain has only a few counts. TCRdb re-called the RT-PCR reads through MiXCR, storing one row per CDR3 protein. The sample has approximately 160,000 distinct CDR3 sequences, 24% seen once; the top ten hold 20% to 30%. The CDR3 consists of 12 residues. Germline CDR1 SQVTM, CDR2 ANQGSEA. This sample was included in a study of patients and donors after allogeneic stem cell transplantation. V and J are TRBV29-1 and TRBJ1-4; D is possibly TRBD2 (5 bases). The end of the DNA fits TRBJ2-2 better, so the J call may be wrong. This TCR was recovered from a human donor who was either an allogeneic HSCT recipient or a stem cell or donor lymphocyte infusion donor (not recorded which). It is not recorded whose cells these are; they may come from a transplant donor. Sequencing input: blood, either unsorted or a sorted T cell fraction (not recorded which). The CDR3 DNA follows: TGCAGCGTTAGGACTCCTCCGTGGGAGCTGTTTTTT. It yields the protein CSVRTPPWELFF.